The present T cell receptor beta chain was sequenced within a study of T cell repertoires in cytomegalovirus infection. Turning to the study itself: From public TCR beta signatures came an indication of both CMV infection and matching HLA type.

Study conclusions and caveats: CMV-specific TCR beta clonotypes restricted by HLA-C were the ones dominating the ex vivo response. Cumulative frequency of public TCR beta families picked out carriers of CMV plus the relevant HLA.

This clonotype was seen ten or more times. The antigen remains undetermined. TCRdb passed the reads through MiXCR, listing each CDR3 protein once. Of 200,000 to 300,000 distinct CDR3 sequences listed, more than 9% are singletons. This CDR3 has 14 residues. Per the germline V gene, CDR1 is MDHEN and CDR2 is SYDVKM. Deletions cut 3 bases from V and 0 bases from J, with 9 bases between. The TCR was taken from a human donor in good health (CMV status not recorded). Some clones in this sample may be carry-over from other donors' samples. The V gene is TRBV28, the J gene TRBJ2-7; D ambiguous. The material sequenced was PBMCs. The chain's CDR3 is CASSLASFSYEQYF. The CDR3 DNA reads TGTGCCAGCAGTTTGGCGAGTTTCTCCTACGAGCAGTACTTC. The full variable domain, rest sourced from reference TRBV28 and TRBJ2-7, is DVKVTQSSRYLVKRTGEKVFLECVQDMDHENMFWYRQDPGLGLRLIYFSYDVKMKEKGDIPEGYSVSREKKERFSLILESASTNQTSMYLCASSLASFSYEQYFGPGTRLTVT.